This T cell receptor (beta chain) originates from a study of persistence of HIV-infected CD4 T cells (dated by TCRdb to between 2020 and 2021). Some background on the complete study: The median time the participants had spent on suppressive ART was over 7 years. Apart from two participants who underwent leukapheresis at a single time point, peripheral blood samples of up to roughly 180 mL were collected from participants at multiple time points. CMV- and HIV-1 Gag-responding CD4+ T cells were isolated from ART-treated individuals so that antigen-driven clonal expansion of HIV-1-infected cells could be examined. The clonality of all cells in each sorted population was measured by TCRbeta sequencing, and the clonality of infected cells was measured by proviral sequencing. The TCR cluster analysis across participants included eight or nine participants for CMV and more than five participants for Gag.

With regard to this clone: Its antigen is not yet known. Qualities for individual bases were not recorded, and no much larger clone is one base off.

In light of the paper, this sample's treatment or condition label describes: suppressive antiretroviral therapy. Cells were stimulated with a pool of overlapping HIV-1 Gag 15-mer peptides at 0.9 to 1 ug per peptide per mL. CD4+ T cells that responded were sorted based on upregulation of both CD40 ligand and CD69. Participants were HIV-1-infected adults who started suppressive ART during chronic infection. Participants had undetectable plasma HIV-1 RNA below 50 copies/mL for at least 4 years. To be included, a participant needed positive CMV serology and a CD4+ T cell count above 400 cells/uL. Before stimulation, PBMCs were isolated using density centrifugation and depleted of CD8+ T cells. For approximately 19 hours, the CD8-depleted PBMCs were stimulated with anti-CD28/CD49d costimulation, a CD40-blocking antibody, and enfuvirtide to prevent new infections. Cells were sorted on a Beckman Coulter MoFlo Legacy or XDP sorter, with propidium iodide excluding dead cells. Genomic DNA was extracted using the QIAamp DNA Mini Kit for samples with more than one million cells and using the Quick-DNA Microprep Kit for all other samples.

V is cut back by 6 bases and J by 0 bases, with 1 base in the junction unmatched. Via the germline V gene, CDR1 is SQVTM and CDR2 ANQGSEA. Including cysteine and phenylalanine, the CDR3 has 13 amino acids. Only CDR3 DNA remains: 39 bases, in frame from the first base. The immunoSEQ hsTCRB assay version 4, run in survey mode, was used to sequence TCRbeta repertoires from genomic DNA. Genomic DNA was diluted to 8 to 10 ng/uL, using up to 1 ug per sample for TCRbeta sequencing. The published analysis was carried out like this. TCRbeta data analysis was done in ImmunoSeq Analyzer 3.0, and diversity was calculated on productive nucleotide rearrangements. The improved Chao index was used to estimate lower-bound TCR diversity, and the Gini coefficient was used to estimate clonality using the Immunarch R package. Different nucleotide rearrangements encoding the same CDR3beta amino acid sequence were treated as distinct clonotypes. Differential abundance analysis identified TCRbeta sequences significantly enriched in antigen-responding cells relative to anti-CD3/anti-CD28-activated cells. GLIPH2 clustered TCRs by predicted peptide-MHC specificity, both within individual participants and across merged participant data sets. As stored in TCRdb, this immuneACCESS dataset retains in-frame rearrangements with V and J assigned. A fraction of the clones does not appear; measured against another copy, unresolved V genes explain less than half of the discrepancy, and the remainder lacks a known reason. V and J calls and clone size are as listed in that table; D and trimming were resolved from the DNA. For this sample the table gives around 9,900 clones, of which 82% were detected only once. The ten largest clones represent approximately 2% of the sample.

Summary of the overall study and its limitations: Within the same sorted populations, TCR oligoclonality correlated with proviral oligoclonality. The study involved few individuals and tested only a limited range of antigens. Significantly lower TCRbeta richness was observed in CMV- and Gag-responding cells than in anti-CD3/anti-CD28-responding cells, and higher oligoclonality was observed in CMV-responding cells than in CD3/CD28-stimulated and Gag-responding cells. Because the TCR analyses were done in bulk, restricting them to just the rare CMV-responding cells that actually carried HIV-1 proviruses was not possible. Degenerate expanded CDR3beta sequences were enriched in antigen-responding cells, suggesting convergent selection of CD4+ responses to CMV and Gag.

This receptor chain uses TRBV29-1 and TRBJ1-1; 10 central nucleotides agree with TRBD1. This material consisted of CD4+ T cells sorted from PBMCs after approximately 19-hour stimulation, taken from a patient who received antiretroviral therapy. The sample's cell subset or site label is to be understood as: CD40L+CD69+ CD4 T cells responding to HIV-1 Gag peptides. The TCR originated in an adult woman with HIV who was CMV-seropositive. Read as DNA, the sequence is TGCAGCGTCGGGACAGGGGTGAACACTGAAGCTTTCTTT. Its translation is CSVGTGVNTEAFF.